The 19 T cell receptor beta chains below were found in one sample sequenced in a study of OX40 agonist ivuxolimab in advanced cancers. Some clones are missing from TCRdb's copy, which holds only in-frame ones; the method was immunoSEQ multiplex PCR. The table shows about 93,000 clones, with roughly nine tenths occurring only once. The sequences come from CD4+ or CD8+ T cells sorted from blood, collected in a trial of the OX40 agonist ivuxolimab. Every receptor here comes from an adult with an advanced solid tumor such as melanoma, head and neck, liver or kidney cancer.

CDR3 residues: CASSSGGDQPQHF. The CDR3 DNA sequence: TGCGCCAGCAGCTCGGGCGGGGATCAGCCCCAGCATTTT. The rearrangement links TRBV5-1 to TRBJ1-5; D uncertain. The CDR3 sequence is 13 residues long. CDR1 and CDR2 from the germline V gene are SGHRS and YFSETQ. V was shortened by 3 bases and J by 5 bases, with 9 bases between the two germline ends.

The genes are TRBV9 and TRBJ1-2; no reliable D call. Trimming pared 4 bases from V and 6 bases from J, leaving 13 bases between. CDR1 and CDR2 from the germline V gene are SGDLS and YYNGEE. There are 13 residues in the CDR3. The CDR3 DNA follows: TGTGCCAGCAGCCCTCCAAAGGGTCATGGCTACACCTTC. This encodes CASSPPKGHGYTF.

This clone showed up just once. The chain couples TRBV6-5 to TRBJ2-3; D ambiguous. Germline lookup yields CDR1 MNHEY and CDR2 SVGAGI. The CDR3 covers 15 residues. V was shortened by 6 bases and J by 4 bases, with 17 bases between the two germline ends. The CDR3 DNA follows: TGTGCCAGCAGCAACGGGCTTTCTTACGCAGATACGCAGTATTTT. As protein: CASSNGLSYADTQYF.

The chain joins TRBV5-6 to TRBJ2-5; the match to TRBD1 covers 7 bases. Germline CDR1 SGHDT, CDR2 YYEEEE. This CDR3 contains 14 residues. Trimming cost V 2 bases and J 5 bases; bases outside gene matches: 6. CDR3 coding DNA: TGTGCCAGCAGCTTATACAGGGGAGAGGAGACCCAGTACTTC. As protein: CASSLYRGEETQYF.

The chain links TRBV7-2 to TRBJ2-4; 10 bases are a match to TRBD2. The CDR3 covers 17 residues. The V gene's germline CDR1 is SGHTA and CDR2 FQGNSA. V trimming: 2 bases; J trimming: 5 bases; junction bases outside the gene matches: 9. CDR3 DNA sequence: TGTGCCAGCAGCTTATTGGTAGCGGGGGGTCGCGAAAACATTCAGTACTTC. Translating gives CASSLLVAGGRENIQYF.

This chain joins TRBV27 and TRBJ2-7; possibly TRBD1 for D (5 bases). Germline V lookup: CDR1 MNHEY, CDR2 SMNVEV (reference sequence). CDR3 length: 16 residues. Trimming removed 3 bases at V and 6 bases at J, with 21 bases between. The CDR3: CASSFDSSAGRGEQYF. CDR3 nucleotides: TGTGCCAGCAGTTTTGACTCGTCGGCAGGAAGGGGCGAGCAGTACTTC.

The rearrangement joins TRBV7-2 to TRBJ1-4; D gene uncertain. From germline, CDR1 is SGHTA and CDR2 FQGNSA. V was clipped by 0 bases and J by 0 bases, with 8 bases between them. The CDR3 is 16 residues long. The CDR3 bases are TGTGCCAGCAGCTTAGCGGCAGGTCCAACTAATGAAAAACTGTTTTTT. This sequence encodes CASSLAAGPTNEKLFF.

CDR3 sequence reads: CASSHRPAYEQYF. CDR3 DNA sequence: TGTGCCAGCAGTCACCGTCCAGCCTACGAGCAGTACTTC. The chain couples TRBV6-5 to TRBJ2-7; D remains ambiguous. The CDR3 sequence is 13 residues long. Per the germline V gene, CDR1 is MNHEY and CDR2 is SVGAGI. Trimming removed 5 bases at V and 2 bases at J, with 10 bases between.

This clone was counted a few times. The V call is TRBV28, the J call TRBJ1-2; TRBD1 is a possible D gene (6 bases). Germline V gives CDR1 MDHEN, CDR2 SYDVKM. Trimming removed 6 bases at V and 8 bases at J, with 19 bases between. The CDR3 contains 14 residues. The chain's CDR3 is CASSSGGAIRGYTF. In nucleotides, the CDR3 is TGTGCCAGCAGCTCCGGGGGGGCGATTCGCGGCTACACCTTC.

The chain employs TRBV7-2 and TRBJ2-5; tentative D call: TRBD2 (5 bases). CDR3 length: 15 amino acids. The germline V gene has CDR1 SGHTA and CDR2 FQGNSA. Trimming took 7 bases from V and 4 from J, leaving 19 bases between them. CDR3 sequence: CASTLNPGGLETQYF. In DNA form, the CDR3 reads TGTGCCAGCACCCTGAACCCCGGAGGCCTAGAGACCCAGTACTTC.

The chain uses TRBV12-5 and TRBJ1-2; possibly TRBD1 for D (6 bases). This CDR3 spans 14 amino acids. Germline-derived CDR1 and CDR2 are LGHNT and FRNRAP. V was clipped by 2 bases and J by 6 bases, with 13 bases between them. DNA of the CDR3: TGTGCTAGTGGTTTGTGGACAGCCAATAATGGCTACACCTTC. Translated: CASGLWTANNGYTF. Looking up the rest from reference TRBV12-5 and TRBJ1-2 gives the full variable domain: DARVTQTPRHKVTEMGQEVTMRCQPILGHNTVFWYRQTMMQGLELLAYFRNRAPLDDSGMPKDRFSAEMPDATLATLKIQPSEPRDSAVYFCASGLWTANNGYTFGSGTRLTVV.

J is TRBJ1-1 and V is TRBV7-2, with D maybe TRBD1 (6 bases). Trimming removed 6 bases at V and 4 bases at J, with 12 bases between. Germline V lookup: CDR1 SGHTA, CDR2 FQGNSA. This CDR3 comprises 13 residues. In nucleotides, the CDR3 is TGTGCCAGCAGTACAGGGACGGGCACTGAAGCTTTCTTT. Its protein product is CASSTGTGTEAFF.

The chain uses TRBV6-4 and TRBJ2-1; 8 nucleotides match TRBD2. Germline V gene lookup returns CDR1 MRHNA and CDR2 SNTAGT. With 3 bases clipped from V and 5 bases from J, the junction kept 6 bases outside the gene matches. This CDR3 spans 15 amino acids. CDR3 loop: CASSETGGGNNEQFF. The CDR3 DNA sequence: TGTGCCAGCAGTGAGACTGGCGGGGGGAACAATGAGCAGTTCTTC.

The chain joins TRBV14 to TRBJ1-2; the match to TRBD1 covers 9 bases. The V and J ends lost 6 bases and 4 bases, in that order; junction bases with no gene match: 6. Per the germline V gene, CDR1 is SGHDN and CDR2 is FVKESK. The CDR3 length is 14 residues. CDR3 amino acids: CASRSGQGLYGYTF. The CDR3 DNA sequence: TGTGCCAGCAGGTCGGGACAGGGCCTCTATGGCTACACCTTC.

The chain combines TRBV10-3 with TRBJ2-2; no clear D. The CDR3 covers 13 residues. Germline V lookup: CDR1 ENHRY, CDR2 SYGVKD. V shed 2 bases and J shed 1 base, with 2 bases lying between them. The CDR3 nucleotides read TGTGCCATCAGTGAGGTGAACACCGGGGAGCTGTTTTTT. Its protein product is CAISEVNTGELFF.

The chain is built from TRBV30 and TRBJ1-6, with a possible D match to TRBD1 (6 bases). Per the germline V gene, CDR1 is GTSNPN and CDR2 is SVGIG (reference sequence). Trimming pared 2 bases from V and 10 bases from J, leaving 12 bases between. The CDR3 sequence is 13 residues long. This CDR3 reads CAWSYRDGSPLHF. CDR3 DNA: TGTGCCTGGAGTTACAGGGACGGGTCACCCCTCCACTTT.

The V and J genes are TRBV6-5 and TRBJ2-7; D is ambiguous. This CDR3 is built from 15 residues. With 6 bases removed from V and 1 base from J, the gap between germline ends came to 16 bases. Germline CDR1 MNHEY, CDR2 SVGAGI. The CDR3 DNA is TGTGCCAGCAGAGGACCATATGTGGTTTCCTACGAGCAGTACTTC. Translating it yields CASRGPYVVSYEQYF.

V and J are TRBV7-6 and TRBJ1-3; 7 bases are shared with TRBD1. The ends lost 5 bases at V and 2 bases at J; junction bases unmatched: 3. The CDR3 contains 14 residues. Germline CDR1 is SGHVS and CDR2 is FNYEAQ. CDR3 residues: CASSPGTAGNTIYF. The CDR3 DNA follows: TGTGCCAGCAGCCCTGGGACAGCTGGAAACACCATATATTTT.

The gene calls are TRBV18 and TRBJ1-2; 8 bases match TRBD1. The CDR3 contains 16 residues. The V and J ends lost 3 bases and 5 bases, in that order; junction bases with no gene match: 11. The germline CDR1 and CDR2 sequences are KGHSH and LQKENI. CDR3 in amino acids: CASSPGQAPRDYGYTF. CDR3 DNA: TGTGCCAGCTCACCGGGACAGGCGCCGCGCGATTATGGCTACACCTTC.